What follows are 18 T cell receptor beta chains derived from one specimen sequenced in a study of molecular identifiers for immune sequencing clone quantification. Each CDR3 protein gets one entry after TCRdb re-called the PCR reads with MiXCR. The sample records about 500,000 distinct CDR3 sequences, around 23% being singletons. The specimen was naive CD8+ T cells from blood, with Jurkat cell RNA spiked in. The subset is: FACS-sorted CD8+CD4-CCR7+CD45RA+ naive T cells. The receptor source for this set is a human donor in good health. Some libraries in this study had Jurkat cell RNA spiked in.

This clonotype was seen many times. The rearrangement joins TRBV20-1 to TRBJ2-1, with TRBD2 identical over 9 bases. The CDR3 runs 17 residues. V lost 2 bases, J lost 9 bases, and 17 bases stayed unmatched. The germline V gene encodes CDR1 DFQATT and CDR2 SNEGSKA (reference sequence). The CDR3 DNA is TGCAGTGCTAGATCTAGCGGGGTAACCCTTGGGGGTGGTGAGCAGTTCTTC. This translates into CSARSSGVTLGGGEQFF.

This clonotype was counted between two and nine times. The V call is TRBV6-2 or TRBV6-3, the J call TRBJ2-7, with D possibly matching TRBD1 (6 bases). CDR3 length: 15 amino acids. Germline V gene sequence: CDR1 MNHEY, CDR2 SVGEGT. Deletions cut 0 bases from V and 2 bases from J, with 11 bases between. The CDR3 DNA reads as TGTGCCAGCAGTTACTCTCCCTGGGGGCCCTACGAGCAGTACTTC. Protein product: CASSYSPWGPYEQYF.

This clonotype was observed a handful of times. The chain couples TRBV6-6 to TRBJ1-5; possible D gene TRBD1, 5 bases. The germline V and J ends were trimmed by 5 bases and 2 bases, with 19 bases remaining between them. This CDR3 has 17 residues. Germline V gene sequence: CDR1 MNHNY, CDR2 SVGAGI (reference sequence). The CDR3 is CASSLSVTWGGNQPQHF. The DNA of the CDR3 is TGTGCCAGCAGTCTATCAGTTACGTGGGGGGGCAATCAGCCCCAGCATTTT.

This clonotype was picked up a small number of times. CDR3 in DNA: TGCGCCAGCAGCCGGGAGGCCTCCTACGAGCAGTACTTC. Translating it yields CASSREASYEQYF. The V gene is TRBV4-1, the J gene TRBJ2-7; D possibly corresponds to TRBD2 (6 bases). CDR1 is MGHRA, CDR2 YSYEKL, per germline. V dropped 4 bases and J dropped 0 bases, with 7 bases sitting between them. CDR3 size: 13 residues.

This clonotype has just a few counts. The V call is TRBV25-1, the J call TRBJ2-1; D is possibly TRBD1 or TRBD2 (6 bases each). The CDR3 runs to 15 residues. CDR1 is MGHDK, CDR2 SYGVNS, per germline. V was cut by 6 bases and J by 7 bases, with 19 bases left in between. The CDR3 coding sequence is TGTGCCAGCAGAGGAGGGACAACCTATTTTAATGAGCAGTTCTTC. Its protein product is CASRGGTTYFNEQFF. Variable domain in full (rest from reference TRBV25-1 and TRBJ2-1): EADIYQTPRYLVIGTGKKITLECSQTMGHDKMYWYQQDPGMELHLIHYSYGVNSTEKGDLSSESTVSRIRTEHFPLTLESARPSHTSQYLCASRGGTTYFNEQFFGPGTRLTVL.

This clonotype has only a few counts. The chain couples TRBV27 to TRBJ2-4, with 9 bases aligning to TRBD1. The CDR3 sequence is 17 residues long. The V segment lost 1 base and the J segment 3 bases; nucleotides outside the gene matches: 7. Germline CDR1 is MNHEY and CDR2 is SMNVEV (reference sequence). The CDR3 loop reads CASSLYTGGWSKNIQYF. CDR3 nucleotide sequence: TGTGCCAGCAGTTTATATACAGGGGGCTGGAGCAAAAACATTCAGTACTTC.

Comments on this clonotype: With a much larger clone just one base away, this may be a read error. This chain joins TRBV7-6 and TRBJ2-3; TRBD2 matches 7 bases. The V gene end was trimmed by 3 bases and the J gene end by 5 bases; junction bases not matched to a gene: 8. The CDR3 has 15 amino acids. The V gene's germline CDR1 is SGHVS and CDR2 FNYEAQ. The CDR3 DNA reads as TGTGCCAGCAGCTTTGAGGGACTATCCTTAGATACGCAGTATTTT. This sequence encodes CASSFEGLSLDTQYF. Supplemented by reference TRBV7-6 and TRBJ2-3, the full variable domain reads GAGVSQSPRYKVTKRGQDVALRCDPISGHVSLYWYRQALGQGPEFLTYFNYEAQQDKSGLPNDRFSAERPEGSISTLTIQRTEQRDSAMYRCASSFEGLSLDTQYFGPGTRLTVL.

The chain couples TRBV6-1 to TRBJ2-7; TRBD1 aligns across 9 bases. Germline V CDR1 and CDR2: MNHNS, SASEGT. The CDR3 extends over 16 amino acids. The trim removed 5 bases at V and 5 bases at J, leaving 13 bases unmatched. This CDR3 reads CASSPLAGTGLDEQYF. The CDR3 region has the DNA TGTGCCAGCAGTCCCTTGGCGGGGACAGGGCTCGACGAGCAGTACTTC.

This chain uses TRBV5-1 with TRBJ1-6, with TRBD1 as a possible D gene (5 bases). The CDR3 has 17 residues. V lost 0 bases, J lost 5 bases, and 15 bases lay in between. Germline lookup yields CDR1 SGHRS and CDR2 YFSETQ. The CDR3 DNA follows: TGCGCCAGCAGCTTGGGATTCAGGGATCATCATAATTCACCCCTCCACTTT. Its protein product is CASSLGFRDHHNSPLHF.

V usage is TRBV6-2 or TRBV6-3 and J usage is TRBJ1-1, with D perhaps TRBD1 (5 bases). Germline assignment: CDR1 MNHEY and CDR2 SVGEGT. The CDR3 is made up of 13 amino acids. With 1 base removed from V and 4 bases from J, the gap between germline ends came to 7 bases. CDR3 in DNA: TGTGCCAGCAGTTACTTAGGGGTCACTGAAGCTTTCTTT. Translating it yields CASSYLGVTEAFF.

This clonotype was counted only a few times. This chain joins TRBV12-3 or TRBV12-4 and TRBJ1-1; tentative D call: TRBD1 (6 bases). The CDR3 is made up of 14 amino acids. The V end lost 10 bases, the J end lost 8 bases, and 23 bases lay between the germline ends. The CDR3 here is CAISYQPGGGEAFF. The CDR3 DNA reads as TGTGCCATCAGCTATCAACCCGGGGGGGGCGAAGCTTTCTTT.

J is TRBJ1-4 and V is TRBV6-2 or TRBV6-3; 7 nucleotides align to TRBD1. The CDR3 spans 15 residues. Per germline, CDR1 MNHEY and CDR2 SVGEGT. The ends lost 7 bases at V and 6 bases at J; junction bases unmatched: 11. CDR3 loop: CASNFRTGYYEKLFF. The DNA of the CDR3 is TGTGCCAGCAACTTCCGGACAGGTTACTATGAAAAACTGTTTTTT.

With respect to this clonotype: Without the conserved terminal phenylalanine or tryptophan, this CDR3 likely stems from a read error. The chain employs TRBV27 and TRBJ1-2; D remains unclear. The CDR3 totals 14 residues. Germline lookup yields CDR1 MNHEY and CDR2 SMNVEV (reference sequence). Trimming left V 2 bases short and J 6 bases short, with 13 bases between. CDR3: CASSLNVGLDGYTL. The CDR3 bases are TGTGCCAGCAGTTTAAATGTGGGTTTGGATGGCTACACCCTC.

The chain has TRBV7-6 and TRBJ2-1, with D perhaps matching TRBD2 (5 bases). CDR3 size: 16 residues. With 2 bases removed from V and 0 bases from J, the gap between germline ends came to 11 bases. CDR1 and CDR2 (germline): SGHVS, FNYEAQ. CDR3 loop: CASSLLPGSSYNEQFF. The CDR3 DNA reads TGTGCCAGCAGCTTACTTCCGGGAAGCTCCTACAATGAGCAGTTCTTC.

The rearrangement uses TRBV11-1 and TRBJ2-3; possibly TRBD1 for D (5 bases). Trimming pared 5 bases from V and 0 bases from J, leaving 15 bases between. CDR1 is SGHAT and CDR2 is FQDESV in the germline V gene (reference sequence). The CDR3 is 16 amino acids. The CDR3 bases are TGTGCCAGCAGCCCTCCGACAGTCTCTAGCACAGATACGCAGTATTTT. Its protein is CASSPPTVSSTDTQYF.

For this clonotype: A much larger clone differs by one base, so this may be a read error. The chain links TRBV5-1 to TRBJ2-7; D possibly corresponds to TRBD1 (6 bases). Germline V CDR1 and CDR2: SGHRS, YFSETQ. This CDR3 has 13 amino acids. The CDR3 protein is CASSVPGHDDQYF. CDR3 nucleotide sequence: TGCGCCAGCAGCGTTCCGGGACATGACGATCAGTACTTC.

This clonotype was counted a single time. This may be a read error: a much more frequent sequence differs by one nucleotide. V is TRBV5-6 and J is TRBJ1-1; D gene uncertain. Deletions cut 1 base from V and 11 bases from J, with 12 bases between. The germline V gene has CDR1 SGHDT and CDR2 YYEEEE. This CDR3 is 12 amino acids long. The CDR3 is CASSLSRSGAFF. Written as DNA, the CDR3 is TGTGCCAGCAGCTTGTCCAGATCTGGGGCTTTCTTT.

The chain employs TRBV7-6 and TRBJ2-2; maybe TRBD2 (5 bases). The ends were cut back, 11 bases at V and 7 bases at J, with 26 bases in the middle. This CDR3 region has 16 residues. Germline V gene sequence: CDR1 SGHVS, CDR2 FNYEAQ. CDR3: CACSPSPGISSGELFF. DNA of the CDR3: TGTGCCTGCTCCCCTAGCCCCGGGATTTCGAGCGGGGAGCTGTTTTTT.